A single sample is the source of the 11 T cell receptor beta chains below, sequenced in a study of blood T cells in healthy people across ages. A J-beta primer mix and a sample-barcoded 5' primer were used in a second PCR of roughly 7 to 12 cycles. TCRdb fed the 5' RACE reads into MiXCR, producing one record per CDR3 protein. Of about 970,000 distinct CDR3 sequences in the sample, 45% to 60% were seen once. Sequencing used blood. The receptors were gathered from a woman aged 60 to 75 in good health.

The chain couples TRBV11-2 to TRBJ2-4; D call uncertain. The CDR3 extends over 13 amino acids. The germline V gene encodes CDR1 SGHAT and CDR2 FQNNGV. V gave up 1 base and J gave up 4 bases, with 5 bases separating them. In DNA form, the CDR3 reads TGTGCCAGCAGCTTAGCCCTAAAAAACATTCAGTACTTC. It encodes CASSLALKNIQYF. The whole variable domain, filled in from reference TRBV11-2 and TRBJ2-4, reads EAGVAQSPRYKIIEKRQSVAFWCNPISGHATLYWYQQILGQGPKLLIQFQNNGVVDDSQLPKDRFSAERLKGVDSTLKIQPAKLEDSAVYLCASSLALKNIQYFGAGTRLSVL.

This clonotype was found a few times. V is TRBV7-2 and J is TRBJ1-2; 11 bases are a match to TRBD1. V lost 5 bases and J lost 4; bases outside the gene matches: 9. There are 16 residues in the CDR3. Germline CDR1 reads SGHTA; CDR2 reads FQGNSA. In DNA form, the CDR3 reads TGTGCCAGCAGCGGGACAGGGGGAGAGAGTATCTATGGCTACACCTTC. It encodes CASSGTGGESIYGYTF.

This clonotype was seen many times. The chain recombines TRBV14 with TRBJ2-3, with TRBD1 identical over 7 bases. V shed 4 bases, J shed 2 bases, and the junction held 3 bases outside the gene matches. Germline CDR1 and CDR2: SGHDN and FVKESK. This CDR3 spans 14 amino acids. CDR3 DNA: TGTGCCAGCAGCCCACAGGGGATCACAGATACGCAGTATTTT. It translates to CASSPQGITDTQYF.

This clonotype was seen a few times. V usage is TRBV24-1 and J usage is TRBJ2-7, with a possible D match to TRBD1 (6 bases). Germline lookup yields CDR1 KGHDR and CDR2 SFDVKD. The CDR3 has 13 amino acids. The V end lost 5 bases, the J end lost 5 bases, and 12 bases lay between the germline ends. Written as DNA, the CDR3 is TGTGCCACCAGTGTCGGCAGGGACAACGAGCAGTACTTC. It encodes CATSVGRDNEQYF.

V usage is TRBV7-8 and J usage is TRBJ2-3, with D maybe TRBD2 (5 bases). CDR3 size: 15 residues. The germline gives CDR1 SGHVS, CDR2 FQNEAQ. The V end lost 4 bases, the J end lost 2 bases, and 13 bases lay between the germline ends. DNA of the CDR3: TGTGCCAGCAGCTCGGTCCTTGGACTCACAGATACGCAGTATTTT. This codes for CASSSVLGLTDTQYF.

The DNA for the CDR3 is TGCGCCAGCAGCGTTACTACAGGGTTAGCCAACGTCCTGACTTTC. Amino acids: CASSVTTGLANVLTF. The chain carries TRBV5-1 and TRBJ2-6; possibly TRBD1 for D (6 bases). This CDR3 has 15 amino acids. In germline, CDR1 is SGHRS, CDR2 YFSETQ. The V end was cut by 4 bases, the J end by 7 bases, with 15 bases between.

This clonotype has ten or more counts. V gene TRBV29-1 combines with J gene TRBJ2-1; D is undetermined. The CDR3 has 14 amino acids. CDR1 is SQVTM and CDR2 is ANQGSEA in the germline V gene. V lost 7 bases, J lost 8 bases, and 21 bases lay in between. CDR3 loop: CSAVGPLGSHEQFF. CDR3 DNA: TGCAGCGCCGTTGGCCCCTTAGGGTCTCATGAGCAGTTCTTC.

The chain links TRBV5-1 to TRBJ2-1, with D possibly TRBD2 on 6 matching bases. The CDR3 runs 17 residues. From germline, CDR1 is SGHRS and CDR2 YFSETQ. V lost 2 bases and J 3 bases, leaving 18 bases between the germline ends. In DNA form, the CDR3 reads TGCGCCAGCAGCTTAGGATGGGGAGGCGCAATCTACAATGAGCAGTTCTTC. Amino acids: CASSLGWGGAIYNEQFF.

The gene calls are TRBV6-2 or TRBV6-3 and TRBJ1-5; D gene ambiguous. Germline V lookup: CDR1 MNHEY, CDR2 SVGEGT. Trimming took 2 bases from V and 0 from J, leaving 8 bases between them. The CDR3 contains 15 residues. CDR3 DNA sequence: TGTGCCAGCAGTTACCGGCGGTATAGCAATCAGCCCCAGCATTTT. Encoded protein: CASSYRRYSNQPQHF.

Concerning this clonotype itself: The junction departs from the called germline gene at one end, perhaps through a read error. The rearrangement joins TRBV18 to TRBJ2-5, with unresolved D. The J call is in doubt because the DNA end fits TRBJ2-7 better. The CDR3 contains 11 residues. Germline CDR1 and CDR2: KGHSH and LQKENI. CDR3 in amino acids: CAISVWNEQYF. The CDR3 DNA sequence: TGTGCCATCTCAGTCTGGAACGAGCAGTACTTC.

The rearrangement links TRBV19 to TRBJ1-2, with 8 positions matching TRBD1. The CDR3 consists of 13 residues. Germline trimming cut 4 bases from V and 6 bases from J; bases unmatched to any gene: 4. The germline V gene encodes CDR1 LNHDA and CDR2 SQIVND (reference sequence). The DNA for the CDR3 is TGTGCCAGTAGTAGCTCGGGACAGGATGGCTACACCTTC. This translates into CASSSSGQDGYTF.